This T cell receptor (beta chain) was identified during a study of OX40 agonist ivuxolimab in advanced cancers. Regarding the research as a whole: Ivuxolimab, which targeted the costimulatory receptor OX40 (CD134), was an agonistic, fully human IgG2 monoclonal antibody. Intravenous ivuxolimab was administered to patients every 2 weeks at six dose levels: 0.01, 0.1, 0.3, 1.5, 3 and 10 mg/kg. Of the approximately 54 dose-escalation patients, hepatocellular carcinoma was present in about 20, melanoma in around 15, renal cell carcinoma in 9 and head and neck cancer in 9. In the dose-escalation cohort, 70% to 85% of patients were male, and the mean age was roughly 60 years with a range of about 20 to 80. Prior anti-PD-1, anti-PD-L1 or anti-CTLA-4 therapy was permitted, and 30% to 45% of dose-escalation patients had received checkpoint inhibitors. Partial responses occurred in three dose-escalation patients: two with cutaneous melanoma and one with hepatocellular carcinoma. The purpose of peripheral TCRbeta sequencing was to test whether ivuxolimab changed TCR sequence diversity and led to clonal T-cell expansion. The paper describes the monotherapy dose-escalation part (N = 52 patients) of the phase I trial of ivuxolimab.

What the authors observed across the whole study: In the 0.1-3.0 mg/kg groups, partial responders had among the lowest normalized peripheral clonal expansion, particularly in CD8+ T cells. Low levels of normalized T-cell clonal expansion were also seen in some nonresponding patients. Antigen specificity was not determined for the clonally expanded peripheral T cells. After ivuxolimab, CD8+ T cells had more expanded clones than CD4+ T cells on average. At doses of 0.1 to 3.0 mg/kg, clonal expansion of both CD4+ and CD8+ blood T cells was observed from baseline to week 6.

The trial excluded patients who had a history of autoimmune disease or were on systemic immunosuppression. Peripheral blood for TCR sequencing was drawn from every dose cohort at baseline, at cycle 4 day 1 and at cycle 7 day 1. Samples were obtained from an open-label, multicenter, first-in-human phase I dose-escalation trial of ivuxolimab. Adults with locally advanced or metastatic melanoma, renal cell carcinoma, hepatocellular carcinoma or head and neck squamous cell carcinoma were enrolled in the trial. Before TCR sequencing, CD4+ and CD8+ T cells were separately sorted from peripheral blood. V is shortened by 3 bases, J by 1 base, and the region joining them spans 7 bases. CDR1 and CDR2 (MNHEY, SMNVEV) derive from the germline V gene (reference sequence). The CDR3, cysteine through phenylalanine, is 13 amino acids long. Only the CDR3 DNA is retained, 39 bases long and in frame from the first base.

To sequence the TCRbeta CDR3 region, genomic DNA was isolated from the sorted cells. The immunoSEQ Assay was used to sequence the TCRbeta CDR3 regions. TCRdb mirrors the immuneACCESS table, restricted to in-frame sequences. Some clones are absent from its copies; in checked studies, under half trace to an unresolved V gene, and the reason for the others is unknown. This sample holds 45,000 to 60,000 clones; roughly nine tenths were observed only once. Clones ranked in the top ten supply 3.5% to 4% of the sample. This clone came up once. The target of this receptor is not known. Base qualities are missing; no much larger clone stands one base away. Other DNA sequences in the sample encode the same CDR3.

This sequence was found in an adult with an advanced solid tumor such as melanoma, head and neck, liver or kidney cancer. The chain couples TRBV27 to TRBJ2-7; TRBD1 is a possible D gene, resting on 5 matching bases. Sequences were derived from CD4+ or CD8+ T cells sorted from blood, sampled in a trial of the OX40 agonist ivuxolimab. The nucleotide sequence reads TGTGCCAGCAGTTTGGGGCCATCCTACGAGCAGTACTTC. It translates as CASSLGPSYEQYF.